A single sample gave rise to the 14 T cell receptor beta chains below, sequenced in a study of blood T cell repertoires in COVID-19. Method: immunoSEQ multiplex PCR; TCRdb's copy keeps in-frame clones and lacks some. This sample yields a few hundred thousand clones, of which roughly nine tenths are seen a single time; around 3% belongs to the top ten. The sequenced sample consisted of peripheral blood. All receptors derive from a man aged 18 to 29 with active or convalescent COVID-19.

The chain couples TRBV27 to TRBJ2-1; 13 bases fit TRBD2. Germline V lookup: CDR1 MNHEY, CDR2 SMNVEV (reference sequence). The CDR3 contains 18 residues. J was trimmed by 4 bases and V by 5 bases; bases with no gene match: 11. CDR3 in amino acids: CASSATSGRASLYNEQFF. CDR3 in DNA: TGTGCCAGCAGTGCAACTAGCGGGAGGGCCTCCTTATACAATGAGCAGTTCTTC.

The chain is built from TRBV19 and TRBJ1-1; the D is unclear. Trimming took off 5 bases at V and 1 base at J, with 11 bases between the two ends. CDR1 LNHDA and CDR2 SQIVND come from the germline V gene (reference sequence). This CDR3 contains 14 residues. The CDR3 DNA is TGTGCCAGTAGTCCCCCTCGCGAGAACACTGAAGCTTTCTTT. This gives the protein CASSPPRENTEAFF.

The chain employs TRBV4-3 and TRBJ2-1, with D perhaps TRBD2 (6 bases). The CDR3 runs to 14 residues. Germline V gives CDR1 LGHNA, CDR2 YSLEER. V shed 1 base and J shed 6 bases, with 10 bases lying between them. This CDR3 reads CASSQAAGINEQFF. The DNA for the CDR3 is TGCGCCAGCAGCCAAGCGGCGGGAATCAATGAGCAGTTCTTC.

The chain has TRBV27 and TRBJ2-7, with 10 positions matching TRBD1. Trimming removed 5 bases from V and 3 bases from J; junction bases left unmatched: 10. Germline CDR1 and CDR2: MNHEY and SMNVEV (reference sequence). The CDR3 is 16 residues long. The CDR3 sequence is CASSMRRGDRGYEQYF. The CDR3 DNA reads as TGTGCCAGCAGTATGAGGCGGGGGGACAGGGGCTACGAGCAGTACTTC.

This chain uses TRBV27 with TRBJ1-1, with TRBD1 as a possible D gene (5 bases). CDR3 size: 15 residues. Deletions cut 3 bases from V and 1 base from J, with 12 bases between. In germline, CDR1 is MNHEY, CDR2 SMNVEV (reference sequence). The CDR3 sequence is CASSLNQGWNTEAFF. In DNA form, the CDR3 reads TGTGCCAGCAGTTTGAACCAGGGATGGAACACTGAAGCTTTCTTT.

The V call is TRBV11-2, the J call TRBJ1-5; D ambiguous. The germline gives CDR1 SGHAT, CDR2 FQNNGV. With 5 bases removed from V and 5 bases from J, the gap between germline ends came to 7 bases. The CDR3 contains 12 residues. For the CDR3, the DNA is TGTGCCAGCAGCCTCCAGGATCAGCCCCAGCATTTT. This codes for CASSLQDQPQHF.

The V gene is TRBV6-2 or TRBV6-3, the J gene TRBJ2-7, with D possibly matching TRBD2 (6 bases). The V gene lost 4 bases and the J gene lost 7 bases, with 11 bases spanning the gap. The CDR3 contains 12 residues. Germline lookup yields CDR1 MNHEY and CDR2 SVGEGT. CDR3 coding DNA: TGTGCCAGCAGTTGGACTATAGGTGAGCAGTACTTC. This codes for CASSWTIGEQYF.

The rearrangement links TRBV5-1 to TRBJ1-1; 7 bases line up with TRBD1. Germline-derived CDR1 and CDR2 are SGHRS and YFSETQ. The CDR3 consists of 13 residues. V trimming: 1 base; J trimming: 5 bases; junction bases outside the gene matches: 2. In DNA, the CDR3 is TGCGCCAGCAGCTTGACAGGGGTGACTGAAGCTTTCTTT. The encoded protein is CASSLTGVTEAFF.

The chain carries TRBV29-1 and TRBJ1-5, with D maybe TRBD1 (5 bases). Trimming took 7 bases from V and 2 from J, leaving 12 bases between them. The CDR3 length is 13 residues. CDR1 SQVTM and CDR2 ANQGSEA come from the germline V gene. The CDR3 region has the DNA TGCAGCGCCGGGCAGGGCGGCAATCAGCCCCAGCATTTT. It codes for CSAGQGGNQPQHF.

The chain is built from TRBV7-9 and TRBJ1-2; 11 positions match TRBD1. Per the germline V gene, CDR1 is SEHNR and CDR2 is FQNEAQ (reference sequence). Unmatched junction bases numbered 5, after V lost 4 bases and J lost 4 bases. CDR3 size: 15 residues. CDR3 sequence: CASSYGQGASYGYTF. CDR3 nucleotides: TGTGCCAGCAGCTACGGACAGGGGGCAAGCTATGGCTACACCTTC.

The genes are TRBV4-2 and TRBJ2-2; D remains unclear. V was shortened by 1 base and J by 6 bases, with 15 bases between the two germline ends. Germline V gene lookup returns CDR1 LGHNA and CDR2 YNFKEQ. This CDR3 spans 16 amino acids. The CDR3 region is CASSQVLSRSAGELFF. DNA of the CDR3: TGTGCCAGCAGCCAAGTACTAAGCCGCTCGGCCGGGGAGCTGTTTTTT.

The V and J genes are TRBV4-1 and TRBJ1-5; 9 bases align to TRBD1. The CDR3 has 20 amino acids. The V and J ends lost 0 bases and 1 base, in that order; junction bases with no gene match: 13. Germline lookup yields CDR1 MGHRA and CDR2 YSYEKL. This chain's CDR3 is CASSQDIGVSGQGSNQPQHF. CDR3 DNA: TGCGCCAGCAGCCAAGATATTGGTGTGTCGGGACAGGGCAGCAATCAGCCCCAGCATTTT.

This clone is a singleton in its sample. The chain recombines TRBV6-5 with TRBJ1-1; 7 bases are shared with TRBD1. This CDR3 spans 15 amino acids. Germline V gene lookup returns CDR1 MNHEY and CDR2 SVGAGI. V trimming: 4 bases; J trimming: 4 bases; junction bases outside the gene matches: 9. The CDR3 reads CASSSRQGLSTEAFF. DNA of the CDR3: TGTGCCAGCAGTTCTCGACAGGGTTTGAGCACTGAAGCTTTCTTT.

The chain links TRBV6-5 to TRBJ2-2, with D maybe TRBD2 (6 bases). Trimming removed 2 bases at V and 0 bases at J, with 7 bases between. This CDR3 region has 15 residues. Germline CDR1 MNHEY, CDR2 SVGAGI. Here the CDR3 reads CASSYGTANTGELFF. In DNA, the CDR3 is TGTGCCAGCAGTTACGGGACTGCGAACACCGGGGAGCTGTTTTTT.